The source of this T cell receptor beta chain is a study of OX40 agonist ivuxolimab in advanced cancers. Overall study: It was permissible to have had prior anti-PD-1, anti-PD-L1 or anti-CTLA-4 therapy, and around 40% had some. Partial responses were seen in three patients, one with hepatocellular carcinoma and two with cutaneous melanoma.

Sample share makes this clone medium-sized. No antigen is known for it. TCRdb's copy holds only in-frame clones and misses some; the assay was immunoSEQ multiplex PCR. Of approximately 67,000 clones in the sample, around 84% were seen once. CDR1 is SGHTA and CDR2 is FQGNSA in the germline V gene. The CDR3 is made up of 14 amino acids. Between the trimmed V and J ends, which lost 2 bases and 4 bases, there was a span of 11 bases. Study conclusions and caveats: More expanded clones were found, on average, in CD8+ than in CD4+ T cells.

The sequence was obtained from an adult with an advanced solid tumor such as melanoma, head and neck, liver or kidney cancer. V and J are TRBV7-2 and TRBJ1-1; D is uncertain. Here the sequenced sample was CD4+ or CD8+ T cells sorted from blood, taken in a trial of the OX40 agonist ivuxolimab. The CDR3 here is CASSLPTAGTEAFF. The CDR3 DNA is TGTGCCAGCAGCTTACCGACCGCAGGCACTGAAGCTTTCTTT. The whole variable domain, remainder taken from reference TRBV7-2 and TRBJ1-1, is GAGVSQSPSNKVTEKGKDVELRCDPISGHTALYWYRQSLGQGLEFLIYFQGNSAPDKSGLPSDRFSAERTGGSVSTLTIQRTQQEDSAVYLCASSLPTAGTEAFFGQGTRLTVV.